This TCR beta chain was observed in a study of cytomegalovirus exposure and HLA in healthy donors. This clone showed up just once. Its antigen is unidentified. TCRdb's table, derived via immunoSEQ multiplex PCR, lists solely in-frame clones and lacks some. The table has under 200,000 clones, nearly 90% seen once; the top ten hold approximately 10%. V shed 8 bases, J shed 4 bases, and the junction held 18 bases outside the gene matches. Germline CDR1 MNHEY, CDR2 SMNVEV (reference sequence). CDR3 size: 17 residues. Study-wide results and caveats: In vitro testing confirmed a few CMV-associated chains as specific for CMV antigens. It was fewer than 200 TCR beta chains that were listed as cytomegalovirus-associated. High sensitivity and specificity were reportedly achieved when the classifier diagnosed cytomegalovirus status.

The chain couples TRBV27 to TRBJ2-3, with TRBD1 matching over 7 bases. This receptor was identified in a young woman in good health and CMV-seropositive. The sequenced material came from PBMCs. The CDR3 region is CASRGGGRTRLADTQYF. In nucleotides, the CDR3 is TGTGCCAGCCGAGGGGGCGGACGGACGCGGCTAGCAGATACGCAGTATTTT.